The rows below give T cell receptor beta chains drawn from one sample of a study of blood T cell repertoires in COVID-19. Data came from immunoSEQ multiplex PCR; TCRdb stores just in-frame clones and leaves some out. The sample holds over 150,000 clones; around 73% are singletons and the top ten take about 18%. Input material: PBMCs or T cells enriched from blood (not recorded which). The receptors shown here come from a woman between 50 and 59 years old who had recovered from COVID-19. Each CDR3 is given with its conserved first and last residue. Fields, in order: D gene, V gene, J gene, CDR3 protein, CDR3 DNA. D genes are given only for firm matches.

D gene: -
V gene: TRBV5-1
J gene: TRBJ1-4
CDR3 protein: CASSLGTTGLNEKLFF
CDR3 DNA: TGCGCCAGCAGCTTGGGAACGACAGGCCTGAATGAAAAACTGTTTTTT

D gene: -
V gene: TRBV5-1
J gene: TRBJ2-1
CDR3 protein: CASSLGASYNEQFF
CDR3 DNA: TGCGCCAGCAGCTTGGGGGCCTCCTACAATGAGCAGTTCTTC

D gene: TRBD2
V gene: TRBV5-1
J gene: TRBJ2-7
CDR3 protein: CASSLSSGGNEQYF
CDR3 DNA: TGCGCCAGCAGCTTGTCATCGGGGGGGAACGAGCAGTACTTC

D gene: -
V gene: TRBV15
J gene: TRBJ2-2
CDR3 protein: CATSRPGLQSGTGELFF
CDR3 DNA: TGTGCCACCAGCAGACCGGGACTCCAGAGTGGGACCGGGGAGCTGTTTTTT

D gene: -
V gene: TRBV7-3
J gene: TRBJ2-1
CDR3 protein: CASSLAGREDEQFF
CDR3 DNA: TGTGCCAGCAGCTTAGCGGGAAGGGAAGATGAGCAGTTCTTC

D gene: TRBD1
V gene: TRBV18
J gene: TRBJ1-1
CDR3 protein: CASSPLGVGQRKVEAFF
CDR3 DNA: TGTGCCAGCTCACCCCTCGGGGTGGGACAGAGAAAAGTTGAAGCTTTCTTT

D gene: -
V gene: TRBV28
J gene: TRBJ1-1
CDR3 protein: CASSLGGTVGAFF
CDR3 DNA: TGTGCCAGCAGTTTAGGGGGGACGGTGGGAGCTTTCTTT

D gene: -
V gene: TRBV5-1
J gene: TRBJ2-7
CDR3 protein: CASRPLTGMNEQYF
CDR3 DNA: TGCGCCAGCAGACCGTTAACAGGGATGAACGAGCAGTACTTC

D gene: TRBD1
V gene: TRBV3-1/TRBV3-2
J gene: TRBJ1-6
CDR3 protein: CASSLGQGHSPLHF
CDR3 DNA: TGTGCCAGCAGCCTTGGACAGGGTCATTCACCCCTCCACTTT

D gene: TRBD1
V gene: TRBV5-1
J gene: TRBJ1-1
CDR3 protein: CASSPYRTGYTEAFF
CDR3 DNA: TGCGCCAGCAGCCCGTACCGGACAGGCTACACTGAAGCTTTCTTT